A selection of T cell receptor beta chains follows, all from one sample in a study of blood T cell repertoires in COVID-19. Measured with immunoSEQ multiplex PCR; TCRdb has only the in-frame clones, and not every one. The data contain 90,000 or so clones, approximately 87% of them singletons. Sample: peripheral blood. The receptors derive from a human donor in a cohort sampled during active COVID-19. CDR3s include the opening cysteine and the closing phenylalanine or tryptophan. The D gene is left open where the match is weak. Clone sizes are given selectively: once, few, many, or a class where the clone is expanded.

j_call d_call clone_size v_call cdr3_nt cdr3_aa
TRBJ2-3 - - TRBV5-8 TGTGCCAGCAGCTCATCTATTACGGGACATACTTCCACAGATACGCAGTATTTT CASSSSITGHTSTDTQYF
TRBJ1-2 TRBD1 - TRBV6-5 TGTGCCAGCAGCTGGGACAGGGAACGCTACACCTTC CASSWDRERYTF
TRBJ2-7 TRBD1 - TRBV18 TGTGCCAGTAAAACCGGGACAGGGGTACCCGAGCAGTACTTC CASKTGTGVPEQYF
TRBJ1-4 - - TRBV30 TGTGCCTGGAGTGTAGGGCAGGGGTCTAATGAAAAACTGTTTTTT CAWSVGQGSNEKLFF
TRBJ1-2 - - TRBV7-8 TGTGCCAGCAGCTTAGATCAGGGATTGGACGGCTACACCTTC CASSLDQGLDGYTF
TRBJ2-5 TRBD1 - TRBV2 TGTGCCAGCAGCCTTAGTCGCCTACAGGGGATGGAGACCCAGTACTTC CASSLSRLQGMETQYF
TRBJ1-2 - - TRBV2 TGTGCCAGCACCCCCGACAGGTCGGGCGGCTACACCTTC CASTPDRSGGYTF
TRBJ1-4 - - TRBV7-2 TGTGCCAGCAGCCAGACCGGGGTTAATGAAAAACTGTTTTTT CASSQTGVNEKLFF
TRBJ1-2 TRBD1 - TRBV5-1 TGCGCCAGCAGCCCCGGGACAGGGTACCTCTATGGCTACACCTTC CASSPGTGYLYGYTF
TRBJ2-7 TRBD1 - TRBV11-2 TGTGCCAGCAGCCTCGGGACAGGGGGGACCTACGAGCAGTACTTC CASSLGTGGTYEQYF
TRBJ2-5 TRBD2 - TRBV19 TGTGCCAGTAGTGCCTACCTCCTAGCGGGGGCCCAAGAGACCCAGTACTTC CASSAYLLAGAQETQYF
TRBJ2-1 - - TRBV7-2 TGTGCCAGCAGCTGGGGGGGGGCCAAGGGCAATGAGCAGTTCTTC CASSWGGAKGNEQFF
TRBJ2-5 TRBD2 - TRBV7-3 TGTGCCAGCAGCCCCGGGGTAGCGGGGGGCCAAGAGACCCAGTACTTC CASSPGVAGGQETQYF
TRBJ2-7 TRBD2 - TRBV7-8 TGTGCCAGCAGCTTAGAGGCTAGCGGGGGGATATACGAGCAGTACTTC CASSLEASGGIYEQYF
TRBJ2-3 - - TRBV18 TGTGCCAGCTCATCGCAAGAGGAAAGTCCTCTCACAGATACGCAGTATTTT CASSSQEESPLTDTQYF
TRBJ1-5 TRBD1 - TRBV6-1 TGTGCCAGCAGTGAAGTGGGACAGGGAAATAGCAATCAGCCCCAGCATTTT CASSEVGQGNSNQPQHF
TRBJ2-6 - once TRBV6-6 TGTGCCAGCAGTTACTCCAGCGGGCGAGGGGCCAACGTCCTGACTTTC CASSYSSGRGANVLTF
TRBJ2-3 TRBD2 - TRBV30 TGTGCCTGGAGTTCTAGCGGGGGGTCAGATACGCAGTATTTT CAWSSSGGSDTQYF
TRBJ2-1 TRBD1 - TRBV29-1 TGCAGCGTTGAAAGGACAGGCAATGAGCAGTTCTTC CSVERTGNEQFF
TRBJ1-1 - - TRBV28 TGTGCCAGCAGTTTGAGACAGCTCACTGAAGCTTTCTTT CASSLRQLTEAFF
TRBJ1-2 TRBD1 - TRBV7-9 TGTGCCAGCAGGGACAGGGGAGCTAACTATGGCTACACCTTC CASRDRGANYGYTF
TRBJ1-3 - - TRBV10-3 TGTGCCATCAGTGACAGGGGAGTCGTCGACACCATATATTTT CAISDRGVVDTIYF
TRBJ2-7 TRBD1 - TRBV30 TGTGCCTGGAGTCCCCGACAGGGGTTCTCCTACGAGCAGTACTTC CAWSPRQGFSYEQYF
TRBJ1-6 - - TRBV19 TGTGCCAGTAGTATTCGGCAGGACTCCTATAATTCACCCCTCCACTTT CASSIRQDSYNSPLHF
TRBJ1-5 - - TRBV19 TGTGCCAGTAGTATCGAGGGCCTTAGCAATCAGCCCCAGCATTTT CASSIEGLSNQPQHF
TRBJ2-7 - - TRBV5-1 TGCGCCAGCAGCTTAACCGGGATTGGATACGAGCAGTACTTC CASSLTGIGYEQYF
TRBJ1-2 - few TRBV7-9 TGTGCCAGCAGCTTATTAGGGGCGGACTATGGCTACACCTTC CASSLLGADYGYTF
TRBJ1-2 - - TRBV16 TGTGCCAGCAGCCCCCCGGGGGGCCATGGCTACACCTTC CASSPPGGHGYTF
TRBJ1-1 - - TRBV11-3 TGTGCCAGCAGCTTCGGGGGGAACACTGAAGCTTTCTTT CASSFGGNTEAFF
TRBJ2-3 TRBD2 - TRBV10-3 TGTGCCATCAGACTAGCGGGGGGGCGGTCAGATACGCAGTATTTT CAIRLAGGRSDTQYF
TRBJ1-2 - - TRBV19 TGTGCCAGTAGTTTGGGAGGCGGCTACACCTTC CASSLGGGYTF
TRBJ1-1 - - TRBV29-1 TGCAGCGTTGAAACAGGTGATAATGAAGCTTTCTTT CSVETGDNEAFF
TRBJ2-7 - many TRBV7-8 TGTGCCAGCAGCTTATCAGTCAGGGAGCAGTACTTC CASSLSVREQYF
TRBJ2-2 - - TRBV18 TGTGCCAGCTCACCACCGCGGTACACCGGGGAGCTGTTTTTT CASSPPRYTGELFF
TRBJ2-6 - - TRBV19 TGTGCCAGTAGTAAGCACAGGGCCGGCTCTGGGGCCAACGTCCTGACTTTC CASSKHRAGSGANVLTF
TRBJ2-1 TRBD2 - TRBV11-3 TGTGCCAGCAGCCCGACTACTAGCGGGGGGCTTTCTGAGCAGTTCTTC CASSPTTSGGLSEQFF
TRBJ2-3 TRBD2 - TRBV11-2 TGTGCCAGCAGCTACCAGCGGGGGGGCCGCACAGATACGCAGTATTTT CASSYQRGGRTDTQYF
TRBJ2-7 TRBD2 - TRBV9 TGTGCCAGCAGCCCCGGTGGGAGCGGGGGCCACGAGCAGTACTTC CASSPGGSGGHEQYF
TRBJ1-3 - - TRBV12-3/TRBV12-4 TGTGCCAGCGATACAGGGAGAGGAAACACCATATATTTT CASDTGRGNTIYF
TRBJ2-2 - - TRBV7-9 TGTGCCAGCAGCTACGCGTATGCGGGGCGCCCCACCGGGGAGCTGTTTTTT CASSYAYAGRPTGELFF
TRBJ1-5 TRBD1 - TRBV3-1/TRBV3-2 TGTGCCAGCAGCCTCCGACAGGGGCATAATCAGCCCCAGCATTTT CASSLRQGHNQPQHF
TRBJ2-7 TRBD1 - TRBV20-1 TGCAGTGCTGGGGACAGCTACGAGCAGTACTTC CSAGDSYEQYF
TRBJ1-2 - - TRBV2 TGTGCCAGCAGTGAAGACAGTTATGGCTACACCTTC CASSEDSYGYTF
TRBJ1-4 - - TRBV24-1 TGTGCCACCCAGACAGCAACTAATGAAAAACTGTTTTTT CATQTATNEKLFF
TRBJ2-1 TRBD2 - TRBV9 TGTGCCAGCAGCGTAGTAGCGGGGGGTAACAATGAGCAGTTCTTC CASSVVAGGNNEQFF
TRBJ1-2 - - TRBV9 TGTGCCAGCAGCGTAGGGGACACTAACTATGGCTACACCTTC CASSVGDTNYGYTF
TRBJ2-2 - - TRBV25-1 TGTGCCAGCACGCGAGCGGCAGGAGCGCACACCGGGGAGCTGTTTTTT CASTRAAGAHTGELFF
TRBJ2-4 - - TRBV19 TGTGCCAGTAGTATTGAGTGGGAGTGGCACTTC CASSIEWEWHF
TRBJ2-5 - - TRBV24-1 TGTGCCACCAGTGATTGGACTATCACGGGGGAGACCCAGTACTTC CATSDWTITGETQYF
TRBJ2-1 TRBD2 - TRBV7-3 TGTGCCAGCAGCTCATATTCTAGCGGGGGGAACAATGAGCAGTTCTTC CASSSYSSGGNNEQFF
TRBJ2-7 - once TRBV28 TGTGCCAGCAGCCTCACAGGGAGTGTTTCCTACGAGCAGTACTTC CASSLTGSVSYEQYF